The subject of this entry is one T cell receptor (beta chain). Its antigen is unknown. A read error may be the cause here, since a much bigger clone is one base away. The data stem from a study of blood T cells in healthy people across ages. It was with a sample-barcoded 5' primer and a J-beta primer mix that a second PCR of about 7 to 12 cycles was run. A template-switch adaptor containing 12 random nucleotides labeled each cDNA molecule. One entry per CDR3 protein, called by TCRdb with MiXCR from the 5' RACE reads. Of 700,000 or so distinct CDR3 sequences in the sample, over 40% were seen once. Per sample, at least 5.5 micrograms of total RNA were extracted. Trimming took off 5 bases at V and 2 bases at J, with 7 bases between the two ends. CDR1 is SEHNR and CDR2 is FQNEAQ in the germline V gene (reference sequence). CDR3 length: 12 residues. Whole-study findings and limits: CMV status of donors was unknown, possibly confounding expanded clonotype changes.

This rearrangement joins TRBV7-9 to TRBJ2-7; D is undetermined. This clonotype was sampled from a man of 80 years or more in good health. Sequenced material: blood. CDR3 in amino acids: CASSEQTYEQYF. Here the CDR3 DNA reads TGTGCCAGCAGCGAACAGACCTACGAGCAGTACTTC.